The rows below give T cell receptor beta chains drawn from one sample of a study of blood T cell repertoires in COVID-19. Clones were sequenced by immunoSEQ multiplex PCR, and TCRdb holds only the in-frame ones, with some missing. The sample holds around 470,000 clones, roughly 87% seen once. The sample was PBMCs or T cells enriched from blood (not recorded which). The receptor source for this set is a man between 18 and 35 years old who had recovered from COVID-19. Each CDR3 is given with its conserved first and last residue. The D gene is left open where the match is weak. Clone size is not always given. Where it is, it says once, few, many or a class for expanded clones.

cdr3_aa,cdr3_nt,v_call,d_call,clone_size,j_call
CASSPLTAYNEQFF,TGTGCCAGCAGCCCACTAACCGCTTACAATGAGCAGTTCTTC,TRBV7-9,-,-,TRBJ2-1
CAISEQGLNTEAFF,TGTGCCATCAGTGAGCAGGGGTTGAACACTGAAGCTTTCTTT,TRBV10-3,-,-,TRBJ1-1
CASSQRTGINEQFF,TGCGCCAGCAGCCAGCGAACAGGCATCAATGAGCAGTTCTTC,TRBV4-1,-,-,TRBJ2-1
CASSLDTIYGYTF,TGTGCCAGCAGCTTAGACACCATCTATGGCTACACCTTC,TRBV7-9,-,-,TRBJ1-2
CASSVEAVTNYGYTF,TGTGCCAGCAGCGTAGAGGCGGTGACTAACTATGGCTACACCTTC,TRBV9,-,-,TRBJ1-2
CASSLAEWSSGANVLTF,TGTGCCAGCAGCTTAGCGGAGTGGAGCTCTGGGGCCAACGTCCTGACTTTC,TRBV7-8,-,-,TRBJ2-6
CASGPSGIYSSYEQYF,TGTGCCAGCGGTCCTAGCGGAATTTATAGCTCCTACGAGCAGTACTTC,TRBV3-1/TRBV3-2,TRBD2,-,TRBJ2-7
CASSYGRSNEKLFF,TGTGCCAGCAGTTACGGCAGGTCTAATGAAAAACTGTTTTTT,TRBV6-5,-,-,TRBJ1-4
CASSFKTGTYGYTF,TGTGCCAGCAGTTTTAAGACAGGAACCTATGGCTACACCTTC,TRBV2,-,-,TRBJ1-2
CASSSRGSGDEQYF,TGTGCCAGCAGCTCCAGAGGTAGCGGGGACGAGCAGTACTTC,TRBV11-3,TRBD2,-,TRBJ2-7
CASSTRTDLAKNIQYF,TGTGCCAGCAGCACCCGGACTGATCTAGCCAAAAACATTCAGTACTTC,TRBV13,-,few,TRBJ2-4
CASSRTGTGSSPLHF,TGTGCCAGCAGTCGGACCGGGACAGGGTCATCACCCCTCCACTTT,TRBV27,TRBD1,-,TRBJ1-6
CASSQSGVSGSPLHF,TGTGCCAGCAGCCAATCGGGGGTATCGGGTTCACCCCTCCACTTT,TRBV3-1/TRBV3-2,-,-,TRBJ1-6
CAISSGASNQPQHF,TGTGCCATCAGTTCAGGGGCAAGCAATCAGCCCCAGCATTTT,TRBV10-3,-,-,TRBJ1-5
CASSKNPQQDLTEAFF,TGTGCCAGCAGCAAGAACCCGCAACAGGATTTGACTGAAGCTTTCTTT,TRBV9,-,-,TRBJ1-1
CASSPPYNEQFF,TGTGCCAGCAGTCCTCCCTACAATGAGCAGTTCTTC,TRBV28,-,-,TRBJ2-1
CASTLREDGYTF,TGTGCCAGCACTTTGCGGGAGGATGGCTACACCTTC,TRBV6-5,-,-,TRBJ1-2
CASSVVVSILGGTEAFF,TGTGCCAGCAGCGTAGTCGTCAGTATACTAGGGGGCACTGAAGCTTTCTTT,TRBV9,-,-,TRBJ1-1
CASSLTGRHGYTF,TGTGCCAGCAGCTTGACAGGGCGGCACGGCTACACCTTC,TRBV6-5,TRBD1,-,TRBJ1-2
CASSRRDSYNSPLHF,TGTGCCAGCAGCCGCAGGGACAGCTATAATTCACCCCTCCACTTT,TRBV11-3,TRBD1,-,TRBJ1-6
CASSLGQGLNTEAFF,TGTGCCAGCAGCTTAGGACAGGGACTGAACACTGAAGCTTTCTTT,TRBV7-9,TRBD1,-,TRBJ1-1
CASSEGQAYGYTF,TGTGCCAGCAGTGAGGGACAGGCCTATGGCTACACCTTC,TRBV28,TRBD1,-,TRBJ1-2
CASSALQGRNSPLHF,TGTGCCAGCAGCGCGCTACAGGGCCGTAATTCACCCCTCCACTTT,TRBV11-2,-,-,TRBJ1-6
CASSPRTANTEAFF,TGCGCCAGCAGTCCTCGGACAGCGAACACTGAAGCTTTCTTT,TRBV5-1,-,-,TRBJ1-1
CASSSPTDTQYF,TGTGCCAGCAGCTCTCCCACAGATACGCAGTATTTT,TRBV5-4,-,-,TRBJ2-3
CASMSGAGNTIYF,TGTGCCAGCATGTCGGGGGCTGGAAACACCATATATTTT,TRBV7-9,-,-,TRBJ1-3
CASSFTGGVDGYTF,TGTGCCAGCAGCTTTACAGGGGGGGTCGATGGCTACACCTTC,TRBV7-3,TRBD1,-,TRBJ1-2
CASSLVEAEAFF,TGTGCCAGCAGCTTAGTTGAGGCTGAAGCTTTCTTT,TRBV7-9,-,few,TRBJ1-1
CASTPPYGAESHTGELFF,TGTGCCAGCACTCCCCCCTACGGAGCGGAGAGCCACACCGGGGAGCTGTTTTTT,TRBV28,-,once,TRBJ2-2
CASSWGGTSDTDTQYF,TGTGCCAGCAGCTGGGGGGGAACTTCGGACACAGATACGCAGTATTTT,TRBV5-8,TRBD2,few,TRBJ2-3
CASSGQTGDSEAFF,TGTGCCAGCAGCGGACAAACAGGGGACTCTGAAGCTTTCTTT,TRBV7-6,TRBD1,-,TRBJ1-1
CASSSGELGDTQYF,TGTGCCAGCAGTTCAGGGGAACTAGGGGATACGCAGTATTTT,TRBV28,-,-,TRBJ2-3
CASSFSDRVHTGELFF,TGTGCCAGCAGTTTCTCAGACAGGGTGCACACCGGGGAGCTGTTTTTT,TRBV28,TRBD1,-,TRBJ2-2
CASSEASGGEQYF,TGTGCCAGCAGTGAAGCGAGCGGGGGCGAGCAGTACTTC,TRBV6-1,TRBD2,-,TRBJ2-7
CASKGRGSYEQYF,TGTGCCAGCAAAGGAAGGGGAAGCTACGAGCAGTACTTC,TRBV28,-,-,TRBJ2-7
CASSLGGRTGETQYF,TGTGCCAGCAGCTTAGGCGGGAGGACGGGAGAGACCCAGTACTTC,TRBV11-2,TRBD2,-,TRBJ2-5
CASRIAGGSYNEQFF,TGTGCCAGCCGCATAGCGGGAGGCTCCTACAATGAGCAGTTCTTC,TRBV6-5,TRBD2,-,TRBJ2-1
CASSLTGGSTDTQYF,TGTGCCAGCAGCTTAACAGGCGGGAGCACAGATACGCAGTATTTT,TRBV7-3,-,-,TRBJ2-3
CASSLRTSGRRRETQYF,TGTGCCAGCAGTTTAAGGACTAGCGGCCGCCGGCGAGAGACCCAGTACTTC,TRBV28,TRBD2,once,TRBJ2-5
CASSLQWEGRGYGYTF,TGTGCCAGCAGCTTGCAATGGGAGGGCCGAGGCTATGGCTACACCTTC,TRBV5-6,-,-,TRBJ1-2
CASRDTGNTIYF,TGTGCCAGCAGGGACACTGGAAACACCATATATTTT,TRBV9,-,once,TRBJ1-3
CASSFRSGGLYEQFF,TGTGCCAGCAGCTTTAGGTCGGGAGGATTGTATGAGCAGTTCTTC,TRBV11-3,TRBD2,-,TRBJ2-1
CASSSAGTRSYNEQFF,TGTGCCAGCAGTAGCGCGGGGACTAGGTCCTACAATGAGCAGTTCTTC,TRBV27,TRBD2,-,TRBJ2-1
CASSYQILRSNYGYTF,TGTGCCAGCAGTTATCAGATTCTCCGCTCTAACTATGGCTACACCTTC,TRBV6-5,-,-,TRBJ1-2
CASSLRGGNTEAFF,TGTGCCAGCAGCTTACGAGGTGGGAACACTGAAGCTTTCTTT,TRBV11-2,-,few,TRBJ1-1
CASSSRWDRISGANVLTF,TGTGCCAGCAGTTCTCGTTGGGACAGGATCTCTGGGGCCAACGTCCTGACTTTC,TRBV27,TRBD1,few,TRBJ2-6
CASSESGQAGYGYTF,TGTGCCAGCAGTGAATCCGGACAGGCTGGCTATGGCTACACCTTC,TRBV25-1,TRBD1,-,TRBJ1-2
CASSLLGDQYF,TGCGCCAGCAGCTTGTTAGGGGACCAGTACTTC,TRBV5-1,-,-,TRBJ2-5
CASSEGRGFGDYGYTF,TGTGCCAGCAGTGAAGGTCGGGGATTTGGCGACTATGGCTACACCTTC,TRBV25-1,-,-,TRBJ1-2